A single sample is the source of the 21 T cell receptor beta chains below, sequenced in a study of cytotoxic CD8 clonotypes in ibrutinib-treated CLL. Profiling relied on immunoSEQ multiplex PCR, and the TCRdb table lists in-frame clones only, not all of them. The repertoire holds about 97,000 clones, with approximately 71% as singletons. The sample consisted of PBMCs, taken after 24 months of ibrutinib treatment. These TCRs come from a human donor with chronic lymphocytic leukemia.

The genes are TRBV5-6 and TRBJ1-2; 10 bases map to TRBD1. Germline V gene sequence: CDR1 SGHDT, CDR2 YYEEEE. The CDR3 extends over 16 amino acids. Trimming took 5 bases from V and 4 from J; bases not matched to a gene: 11. In DNA form, the CDR3 reads TGTGCCAGCAGGGCTTGGACAGGGGGTTTTACCTATGGCTACACCTTC. It specifies CASRAWTGGFTYGYTF.

The CDR3 region has the DNA TGTGCCAGCAGCCTTAGTTCGGGGGGGCGCGGAGATACGCAGTATTTT. It is translated as CASSLSSGGRGDTQYF. This chain uses TRBV11-2 with TRBJ2-3, with 8 bases matching TRBD2. Trimming removed 5 bases from V and 5 bases from J; junction bases left unmatched: 12. The CDR3 sequence is 16 residues long. Germline V gene data show CDR1 as SGHAT and CDR2 as FQNNGV.

The genes are TRBV28 and TRBJ2-5; TRBD2 agrees at 9 bases. This CDR3 comprises 15 residues. Germline V gives CDR1 MDHEN, CDR2 SYDVKM. V trimming: 7 bases; J trimming: 6 bases; junction bases outside the gene matches: 12. Written as DNA, the CDR3 is TGTGCCAGCACCGCGGGGGGGGTAGGGGCTAAGACCCAGTACTTC. Translating gives CASTAGGVGAKTQYF.

Ten or more counts support this clone. The chain links TRBV18 to TRBJ1-1; D ambiguous. Trimming removed 4 bases at V and 0 bases at J, with 3 bases between. Germline CDR1 is KGHSH and CDR2 is LQKENI. The CDR3 has 12 amino acids. The CDR3 nucleotides read TGTGCCAGCTCACTAATGAACACTGAAGCTTTCTTT. It specifies CASSLMNTEAFF.

V and J are TRBV15 and TRBJ2-3; 8 nucleotides match TRBD1. CDR1 is LNHNV and CDR2 is YYDKDF in the germline V gene (reference sequence). The V gene end was trimmed by 9 bases and the J gene end by 0 bases; junction bases not matched to a gene: 5. The CDR3 contains 14 residues. This chain's CDR3 is CATWDRLSTDTQYF. In DNA form, the CDR3 reads TGTGCCACTTGGGACAGGCTAAGCACAGATACGCAGTATTTT.

This clone was seen at least ten times. CDR3 protein: CASSSSRQGVDNEQFF. The CDR3 DNA sequence: TGTGCCAGCAGCTCGTCTAGACAGGGGGTGGACAATGAGCAGTTCTTC. This rearrangement joins TRBV5-6 to TRBJ2-1, with 9 bases that match TRBD1. The J segment lost 5 bases and the V segment lost 3 bases, leaving 9 bases of the junction unmatched. Germline V gene data show CDR1 as SGHDT and CDR2 as YYEEEE. The CDR3 consists of 16 residues.

The genes are TRBV28 and TRBJ2-3; the D gene is possibly TRBD1 (5 bases). The V gene lost 6 bases and the J gene lost 0 bases, with 13 bases spanning the gap. Germline assignment: CDR1 MDHEN and CDR2 SYDVKM. The CDR3 sequence is 15 residues long. In nucleotides, the CDR3 is TGTGCCAGCAGGGCTAGACAGTTCAGCACAGATACGCAGTATTTT. This sequence encodes CASRARQFSTDTQYF.

This chain connects TRBV29-1 to TRBJ2-5, with a weak D call TRBD1 (6 bases). Between the trimmed V and J ends, which lost 4 bases and 3 bases, there was a span of 9 bases. The CDR3 consists of 12 residues. Per the germline V gene, CDR1 is SQVTM and CDR2 is ANQGSEA. In nucleotides, the CDR3 is TGCAGCGTTGGGCCAGGGGAAGAGACCCAGTACTTC. This gives the protein CSVGPGEETQYF. The full variable domain, its missing parts supplied by reference TRBV29-1 and TRBJ2-5, is SAVISQKPSRDICQRGTSLTIQCQVDSQVTMMFWYRQQPGQSLTLIATANQGSEATYESGFVIDKFPISRPNLTFSTLTVSNMSPEDSSIYLCSVGPGEETQYFGPGTRLLVL.

This clone was observed once. This chain links TRBV19 with TRBJ2-7, with D hard to call. Germline V gene sequence: CDR1 LNHDA, CDR2 SQIVND (reference sequence). There are 13 residues in the CDR3. The V end lost 3 bases, the J end lost 2 bases, and 8 bases lay between the germline ends. Written as DNA, the CDR3 is TGTGCCAGTAGTATGACCTGGGCCTACGAGCAGTACTTC. It yields the protein CASSMTWAYEQYF. The full variable domain, completed using reference TRBV19 and TRBJ2-7, is DGGITQSPKYLFRKEGQNVTLSCEQNLNHDAMYWYRQDPGQGLRLIYYSQIVNDFQKGDIAEGYSVSREKKESFPLTVTSAQKNPTAFYLCASSMTWAYEQYFGPGTRLTVT.

This clone was found a few times. The CDR3 here is CASSTRDSKGDTQYF. The CDR3 DNA is TGTGCCAGCAGCACCCGGGACAGCAAAGGGGATACGCAGTATTTT. The genes are TRBV21-1 and TRBJ2-3; no DNA check was done on the table's D call, TRBD1. TRBV21-1 is given as a pseudogene. The CDR3 covers 15 residues.

The rearrangement joins TRBV19 to TRBJ1-2; D is uncertain. The CDR3 has 12 residues. The V end was cut by 7 bases, the J end by 4 bases, with 10 bases between. Germline V gene sequence: CDR1 LNHDA, CDR2 SQIVND (reference sequence). CDR3 sequence (DNA): TGTGCCAGTACCAAGGAGCGCTATGGCTACACCTTC. Translation gives CASTKERYGYTF.

This CDR3 reads CASSISEVPDTQYF. The DNA for the CDR3 is TGTGCCAGCAGTATAAGTGAGGTCCCAGATACGCAGTATTTT. The chain carries TRBV2 and TRBJ2-3; no definite D call. The CDR3 spans 14 residues. Per the germline V gene, CDR1 is SNHLY and CDR2 is FYNNEI. V was clipped by 5 bases and J by 4 bases, with 13 bases between them. Combining the CDR3 with reference TRBV2 and TRBJ2-3 gives the whole variable domain EPEVTQTPSHQVTQMGQEVILRCVPISNHLYFYWYRQILGQKVEFLVSFYNNEISEKSEIFDDQFSVERPDGSNFTLKIRSTKLEDSAMYFCASSISEVPDTQYFGPGTRLTVL.

This chain uses TRBV5-1 with TRBJ2-7, with 12 bases aligning to TRBD2. The CDR3 is 15 residues long. The trim removed 3 bases at V and 5 bases at J, leaving 6 bases unmatched. Per germline, CDR1 SGHRS and CDR2 YFSETQ. The CDR3 DNA follows: TGCGCCAGCAGCTCCCGACTAGCGGGAGCCCACGAGCAGTACTTC. Amino acids: CASSSRLAGAHEQYF. Using reference TRBV5-1 and TRBJ2-7 for the parts outside the CDR3, the full variable domain is KAGVTQTPRYLIKTRGQQVTLSCSPISGHRSVSWYQQTPGQGLQFLFEYFSETQRNKGNFPGRFSGRQFSNSRSEMNVSTLELGDSALYLCASSSRLAGAHEQYFGPGTRLTVT.

The J gene is TRBJ1-3, the V gene TRBV6-1; perhaps TRBD1 as D (5 bases). Trimming took off 3 bases at V and 0 bases at J, with 6 bases between the two ends. The CDR3 has 14 amino acids. The germline V gene has CDR1 MNHNS and CDR2 SASEGT. CDR3 bases: TGTGCCAGCAGTGAGAGGGGCTCTGGAAACACCATATATTTT. The encoded protein is CASSERGSGNTIYF.

This clone was counted a few times. The chain employs TRBV2 and TRBJ1-1; TRBD1 agrees at 7 bases. Germline-derived CDR1 and CDR2 are SNHLY and FYNNEI. There are 13 residues in the CDR3. The V and J ends lost 6 bases and 1 base, in that order; junction bases with no gene match: 2. The CDR3 sequence is CASRGQTNTEAFF. The CDR3 DNA sequence: TGTGCCAGCAGGGGACAGACGAACACTGAAGCTTTCTTT.

J is TRBJ2-7 and V is TRBV18; no clear D gene. Looked up from germline, CDR1 is KGHSH and CDR2 is LQKENI. This CDR3 is built from 12 residues. V was pared by 2 bases and J by 2 bases, with 4 bases between. CDR3 nucleotide sequence: TGTGCCAGCTCACCAGCGGCCTACGAGCAGTACTTC. It translates to CASSPAAYEQYF. Drawing the rest from reference TRBV18 and TRBJ2-7, the complete variable domain is NAGVMQNPRHLVRRRGQEARLRCSPMKGHSHVYWYRQLPEEGLKFMVYLQKENIIDESGMPKERFSAEFPKEGPSILRIQQVVRGDSAAYFCASSPAAYEQYFGPGTRLTVT.

This clone has only a few counts. The chain employs TRBV4-3 and TRBJ2-3, with 9 bases fitting TRBD2. Trimming cost V 0 bases and J 10 bases; bases outside gene matches: 5. Germline values: CDR1 LGHNA, CDR2 YSLEER. This CDR3 contains 14 residues. CDR3 in amino acids: CASSQESERGAQYF. The CDR3 nucleotides are TGCGCCAGCAGCCAAGAGTCCGAGCGGGGGGCGCAGTATTTT.

The chain uses TRBV2 and TRBJ1-2, with D unresolved. V dropped 7 bases and J dropped 4 bases, with 10 bases sitting between them. The germline gives CDR1 SNHLY, CDR2 FYNNEI. This CDR3 spans 12 amino acids. CDR3 loop: CASMLEIYGYTF. The CDR3 DNA follows: TGTGCCAGCATGCTGGAAATCTATGGCTACACCTTC.

The chain combines TRBV7-9 with TRBJ1-1; 7 bases are a match to TRBD1. This CDR3 is 13 amino acids long. CDR1 and CDR2 (germline): SEHNR, FQNEAQ (reference sequence). Trimming cost V 6 bases and J 2 bases; bases outside gene matches: 3. This CDR3 is CASRRQGNTEAFF. The DNA of the CDR3 is TGTGCCAGCAGAAGACAGGGCAACACTGAAGCTTTCTTT.

The chain has TRBV5-1 and TRBJ2-1; 12 nucleotides align to TRBD2. Per germline, CDR1 SGHRS and CDR2 YFSETQ. V lost 4 bases to trimming and J lost 3 bases; unmatched junction nucleotides: 14. The CDR3 consists of 19 residues. CDR3 sequence: CASSGVRLAGGPGYNEQFF. The CDR3, as DNA: TGCGCCAGCAGCGGGGTCCGGCTAGCGGGAGGGCCGGGCTACAATGAGCAGTTCTTC.

The J gene is TRBJ1-4, the V gene TRBV18, with no clear D. The ends were cut back, 3 bases at V and 8 bases at J, with 13 bases in the middle. From germline, CDR1 is KGHSH and CDR2 LQKENI. The CDR3 has 14 residues. The CDR3 DNA sequence: TGTGCCAGCTCACCGTCGAAATTGAACGAAAAACTGTTTTTT. Its translation is CASSPSKLNEKLFF.